This T cell receptor beta chain was obtained from a study of CD8+CD57+ T cells in acquired aplastic anemia. Whole-study results and caveats: Researchers reported that CD8+ Simpson's diversity was not significantly different in patients versus controls.

This CDR3 has 14 amino acids. Germline CDR1 and CDR2: SNHLY and FYNNEI. The germline V and J ends were trimmed by 3 bases and 11 bases, with 17 bases remaining between them. TCR beta VDJ and CDR3 profiling used genomic DNA as template. A single record per CDR3 protein comes from TCRdb applying MiXCR to the reads. This sample has 200,000 to 300,000 distinct CDR3 sequences, with approximately 80% found just once. As to this clonotype: As yet, its antigen is unknown. In this CDR3 the conserved last residue, phenylalanine or tryptophan, is missing, so a read error is likely.

Flow cytometry had shown expanded CD8+CD57+ cells in the patients chosen for sequencing. The chain joins TRBV2 to TRBJ2-1; D gene unclear. The TCR comes from a human donor with aplastic anemia. Sequencing input: sorted CD4+, CD8+, or CD8+CD57+ T cells (not recorded which) from PBMCs. The CDR3 nucleotides read TGTGCCAGCAGTGATACGGCGATCTACGATCAGCAGTTCTGC. Residues: CASSDTAIYDQQFC.